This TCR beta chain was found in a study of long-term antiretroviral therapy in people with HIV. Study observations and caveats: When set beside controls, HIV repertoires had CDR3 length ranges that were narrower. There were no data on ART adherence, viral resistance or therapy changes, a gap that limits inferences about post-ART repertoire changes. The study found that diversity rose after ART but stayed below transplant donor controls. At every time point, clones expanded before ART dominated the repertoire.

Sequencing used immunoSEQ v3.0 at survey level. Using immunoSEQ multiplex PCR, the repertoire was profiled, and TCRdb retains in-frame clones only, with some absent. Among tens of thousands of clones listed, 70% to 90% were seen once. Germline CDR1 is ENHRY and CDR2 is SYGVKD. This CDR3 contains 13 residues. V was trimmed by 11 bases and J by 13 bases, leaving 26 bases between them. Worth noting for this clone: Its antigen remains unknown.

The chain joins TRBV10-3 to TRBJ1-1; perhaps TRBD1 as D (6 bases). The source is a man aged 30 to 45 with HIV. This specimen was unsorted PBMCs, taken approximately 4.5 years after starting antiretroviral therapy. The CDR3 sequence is CAPSTGSTRKVFF. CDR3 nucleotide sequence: TGTGCCCCATCAACAGGGTCCACGCGAAAAGTTTTCTTT.